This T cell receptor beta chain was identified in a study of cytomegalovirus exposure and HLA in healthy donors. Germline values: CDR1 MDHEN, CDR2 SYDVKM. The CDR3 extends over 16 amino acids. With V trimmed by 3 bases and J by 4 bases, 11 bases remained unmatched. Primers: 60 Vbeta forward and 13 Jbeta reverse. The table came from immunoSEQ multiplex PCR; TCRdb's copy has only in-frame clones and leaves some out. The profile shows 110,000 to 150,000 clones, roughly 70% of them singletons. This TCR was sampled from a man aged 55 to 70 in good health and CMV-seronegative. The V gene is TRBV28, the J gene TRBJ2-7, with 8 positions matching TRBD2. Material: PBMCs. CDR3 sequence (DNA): TGTGCCAGCAGTTTCCCAAGTCTAGCGGGCGGATACGAGCAGTACTTC. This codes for CASSFPSLAGGYEQYF. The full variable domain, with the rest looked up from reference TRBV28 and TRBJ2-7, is DVKVTQSSRYLVKRTGEKVFLECVQDMDHENMFWYRQDPGLGLRLIYFSYDVKMKEKGDIPEGYSVSREKKERFSLILESASTNQTSMYLCASSFPSLAGGYEQYFGPGTRLTVT.